The clone carrying this T cell receptor beta chain has only one observation. A J-beta primer mix and a sample-barcoded 5' primer were used in a second PCR of about 7 to 12 cycles. Samples each returned at least 3 million CDR3-containing paired-end reads. TCRdb re-analysed the 5' RACE reads in MiXCR, keeping a single row per CDR3 protein. The table lists some 1.5 million distinct CDR3 sequences, 42% of them singletons. This CDR3 comprises 13 residues. Trimming took off 0 bases at V and 5 bases at J, with 7 bases between the two ends. CDR1 is MGHRA, CDR2 YSYEKL, per germline. The data were taken from a study of blood T cells in healthy people across ages.

Sequences were obtained from blood. This receptor was obtained from a woman younger than 35 in good health. V usage is TRBV4-1 and J usage is TRBJ1-1; D ambiguous. CDR3 residues: CASSQDPRTEAFF. The CDR3 DNA is TGCGCCAGCAGCCAAGATCCTAGAACTGAAGCTTTCTTT.